This T cell receptor (beta chain) was recorded in a study of T cell responses to AZD1222 COVID-19 vaccine. As regards this clone: What it recognizes is unknown.

Method: immunoSEQ multiplex PCR; TCRdb's copy keeps in-frame clones and lacks some. Of some 96,000 clones listed, around nine tenths are singletons. Study findings and constraints: Spike-specific TCR depth and breadth grew after two AZD1222 doses.

The CDR3 sequence is 17 residues long. CDR1 is LGHDT and CDR2 is YNNKEL in the germline V gene (reference sequence). V shed 0 bases and J 6 bases; nucleotides not matched to a gene: 10. This chain uses TRBV3-1 (or the pseudogene TRBV3-2) with TRBJ2-1; TRBD2 matches 8 bases. The TCR comes from an adult who received the AZD1222 COVID-19 vaccine. Sequenced material: peripheral blood, taken 28 days after the second AZD1222 dose. CDR3 loop: CASSQDWESGSLNEQFF. The DNA of the CDR3 is TGTGCCAGCAGCCAAGATTGGGAGAGCGGGAGTCTCAATGAGCAGTTCTTC.